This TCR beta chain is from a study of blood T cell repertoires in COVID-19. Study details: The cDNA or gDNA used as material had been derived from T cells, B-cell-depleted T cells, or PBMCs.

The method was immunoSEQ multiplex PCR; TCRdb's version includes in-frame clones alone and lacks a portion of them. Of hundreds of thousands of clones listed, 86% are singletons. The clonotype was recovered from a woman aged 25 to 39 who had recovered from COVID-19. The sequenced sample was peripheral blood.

The DNA for the CDR3 is TGTGCCTGGAGCCTCGGGGTGAAGACCGGGGAGCTGTTTTTT. As protein: CAWSLGVKTGELFF. V gene TRBV30 combines with J gene TRBJ2-2, with D maybe TRBD2 (5 bases). Trimming left V 3 bases short and J 5 bases short, with 13 bases between. CDR1 GTSNPN and CDR2 SVGIG come from the germline V gene (reference sequence). This CDR3 has 14 amino acids.